The sequence of this TCR beta chain was determined in a study of shared clonotypes between healthy human individuals. General study results and limits: Enrolling few donors narrowed the genetic and exposure-history diversity that was represented.

Trimming pared 2 bases from V and 0 bases from J, leaving 8 bases between. CDR3 length: 15 residues. Germline CDR1 MNHEY, CDR2 SVGAGI. Libraries were prepared by immunoSEQ multiplex PCR; TCRdb keeps only in-frame clonotypes and omits some of them. The table has about 690,000 clones, 80% to 95% seen once. On this clone: What it recognizes is unknown.

The rearrangement links TRBV6-5 to TRBJ1-3; D uncertain. The sample comprised memory CD8+ T cells from PBMCs. Subset described: CD45RO+ cells pooled with CCR7-negative TemRA cells. The receptor was isolated from a man aged 18 to 29 in good health. Some clones in this sample may be carry-over from other donors' samples. The CDR3 DNA reads as TGTGCCAGCAGTTACAGATTTGGCTCTGGAAACACCATATATTTT. Protein product: CASSYRFGSGNTIYF.